This TCR beta chain was sequenced during a study of blood T cell repertoires in COVID-19. Overall study: Samples representing acute and convalescent COVID-19 were sourced from the United States, Italy and Spain.

TCRdb's table, derived via immunoSEQ multiplex PCR, lists solely in-frame clones and lacks some. The profile shows around 130,000 clones, around 87% of them singletons. The length of the CDR3 is 15 residues. The germline V gene has CDR1 LGHNA and CDR2 YSLEER. Trimming stripped 0 bases from V and 4 bases from J, with 10 bases between. This TCR derives from a woman aged 45-59 years with acute or convalescent COVID-19. The rearrangement uses TRBV4-3 and TRBJ1-5; no clear D. The sequenced material came from peripheral blood. The CDR3 region has the DNA TGCGCCAGCAGCCAAGAACGAGCGGGGAATCAGCCCCAGCATTTT. Translation gives CASSQERAGNQPQHF.